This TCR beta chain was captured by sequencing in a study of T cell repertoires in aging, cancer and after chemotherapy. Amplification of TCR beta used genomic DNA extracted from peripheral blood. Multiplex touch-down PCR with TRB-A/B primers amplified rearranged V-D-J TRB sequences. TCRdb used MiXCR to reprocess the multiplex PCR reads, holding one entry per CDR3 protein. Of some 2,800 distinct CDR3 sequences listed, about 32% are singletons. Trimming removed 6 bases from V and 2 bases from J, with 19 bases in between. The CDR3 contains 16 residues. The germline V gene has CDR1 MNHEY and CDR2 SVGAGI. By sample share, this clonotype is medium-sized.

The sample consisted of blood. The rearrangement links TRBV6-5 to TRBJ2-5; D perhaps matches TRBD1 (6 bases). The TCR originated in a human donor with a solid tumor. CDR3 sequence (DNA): TGTGCCAGCAGCCCCGGGACATTAGGGATACAAGAGACCCAGTACTTC. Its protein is CASSPGTLGIQETQYF.